Presented here are 19 T cell receptor beta chains from one specimen sequenced in a study of PD-1 blockade in classical Hodgkin lymphoma. TCRdb keeps only in-frame clones here, not all; method: immunoSEQ multiplex PCR. Seen here are 41,000 or so clones, around 74% observed once, and the top ten hold approximately 2.6%. Sample time point: cycle 4 day 1 (C4D1), after 6 weeks of nivolumab. Each of the patients experienced relapse following autologous stem cell transplantation, and their brentuximab vedotin exposure differed. The source was peripheral blood mononuclear cells (PBMCs), collected before the fourth cycle of nivolumab. The origin of the receptors is a human donor with classical Hodgkin lymphoma.

This clone has only a few counts. The V and J genes are TRBV27 and TRBJ1-4; tentative D call: TRBD1 (6 bases). Germline-derived CDR1 and CDR2 are MNHEY and SMNVEV (reference sequence). The CDR3 sequence is 16 residues long. The V end lost 5 bases, the J end lost 6 bases, and 19 bases lay between the germline ends. The CDR3 sequence is CASSPTSGESDEKLFF. The CDR3 bases are TGTGCCAGCAGTCCCACGTCAGGGGAAAGTGATGAAAAACTGTTTTTT.

J is TRBJ2-7 and V is TRBV13; maybe TRBD1 (6 bases). Looked up from germline, CDR1 is PRHDT and CDR2 is FYEKMQ (reference sequence). V lost 4 bases, J lost 0 bases, and 13 bases lay in between. The CDR3 loop spans 15 amino acids. For the CDR3, the DNA is TGTGCCAGCAGCTCAAGGACAGAAAGCTCCTACGAGCAGTACTTC. It encodes CASSSRTESSYEQYF.

J is TRBJ2-3 and V is TRBV5-1; 16 positions agree with TRBD2. Trimming cost V 5 bases and J 1 base; bases outside gene matches: 13. This CDR3 has 20 residues. Looked up from germline, CDR1 is SGHRS and CDR2 is YFSETQ. CDR3 loop: CASRTPGTSGGVIGTDTQYF. The CDR3 DNA is TGCGCCAGCAGAACCCCCGGGACTAGCGGGGGGGTTATTGGCACAGATACGCAGTATTTT.

The chain employs TRBV4-1 and TRBJ2-7, with a possible D match to TRBD1 (7 bases). The V gene's germline CDR1 is MGHRA and CDR2 YSYEKL. The CDR3 covers 17 residues. With 0 bases removed from V and 3 bases from J, the gap between germline ends came to 18 bases. The CDR3 DNA reads as TGCGCCAGCAGCCAAGAGGTGCGGGACAGCGAACGCTACGAGCAGTACTTC. Its translation: CASSQEVRDSERYEQYF.

V is TRBV7-9 and J is TRBJ1-5, with 7 bases lining up with TRBD1. Unmatched junction bases numbered 9, after V lost 4 bases and J lost 6 bases. This CDR3 contains 15 residues. Germline V lookup: CDR1 SEHNR, CDR2 FQNEAQ (reference sequence). The CDR3 here is CASSYDRAAGQPQHF. CDR3 bases: TGTGCCAGCAGCTACGACAGGGCGGCGGGTCAGCCCCAGCATTTT.

V is TRBV19 and J is TRBJ1-1; D not resolved. The germline V and J ends were trimmed by 5 bases and 5 bases, with 12 bases remaining between them. Germline values: CDR1 LNHDA, CDR2 SQIVND (reference sequence). CDR3 length equals 13 residues. CDR3 sequence (DNA): TGTGCCAGTAGTGTCTGGGGAGGAACTGAAGCTTTCTTT. Translation: CASSVWGGTEAFF. The whole variable domain, remainder taken from reference TRBV19 and TRBJ1-1, is DGGITQSPKYLFRKEGQNVTLSCEQNLNHDAMYWYRQDPGQGLRLIYYSQIVNDFQKGDIAEGYSVSREKKESFPLTVTSAQKNPTAFYLCASSVWGGTEAFFGQGTRLTVV.

This chain connects TRBV5-1 to TRBJ2-1; 7 bases fit TRBD2. The V gene end was trimmed by 4 bases and the J gene end by 5 bases; junction bases not matched to a gene: 12. The CDR3 length is 16 residues. Germline values: CDR1 SGHRS, CDR2 YFSETQ. The CDR3 sequence is CASSPPTPGTNNEQFF. For the CDR3, the DNA is TGCGCCAGCAGCCCTCCGACACCCGGGACTAACAATGAGCAGTTCTTC. The full variable domain, completed using reference TRBV5-1 and TRBJ2-1, is KAGVTQTPRYLIKTRGQQVTLSCSPISGHRSVSWYQQTPGQGLQFLFEYFSETQRNKGNFPGRFSGRQFSNSRSEMNVSTLELGDSALYLCASSPPTPGTNNEQFFGPGTRLTVL.

J is TRBJ2-3 and V is TRBV29-1; maybe TRBD2 (7 bases). Trimming took 6 bases from V and 0 from J, leaving 16 bases between them. The CDR3 consists of 15 residues. Germline values: CDR1 SQVTM, CDR2 ANQGSEA. For the CDR3, the DNA is TGCAGCGTGAACCTGGGGGGGCCGAGCACAGATACGCAGTATTTT. Amino acid sequence: CSVNLGGPSTDTQYF.

The V gene is TRBV15, the J gene TRBJ1-5; the D is unclear. The CDR3 is 15 amino acids. Germline lookup yields CDR1 LNHNV and CDR2 YYDKDF (reference sequence). Trimming stripped 0 bases from V and 9 bases from J, with 15 bases between. CDR3: CATSRDIQPSWPQHF. CDR3 bases: TGTGCCACCAGCAGAGATATACAGCCTTCGTGGCCCCAGCATTTT.

In this sample, this clone turned up a few times. The J gene is TRBJ2-1, the V gene TRBV27, with D tentatively TRBD1 (6 bases). The CDR3 covers 13 residues. The V gene lost 0 bases and the J gene lost 11 bases, with 11 bases spanning the gap. From germline, CDR1 is MNHEY and CDR2 SMNVEV (reference sequence). DNA for the CDR3: TGTGCCAGCAGTTTATCGACAGGAACCAAGCAGTTCTTC. Its protein product is CASSLSTGTKQFF.

V is TRBV7-8 and J is TRBJ1-4; D remains ambiguous. The germline V gene has CDR1 SGHVS and CDR2 FQNEAQ. V was clipped by 8 bases and J by 8 bases, with 12 bases between them. CDR3 size: 12 residues. The CDR3 loop is CASSTIGEKLFF. The CDR3 DNA follows: TGTGCCAGCTCGACTATAGGGGAAAAACTGTTTTTT.

V gene TRBV7-9 combines with J gene TRBJ1-6; no clear D gene. The CDR3 extends over 15 amino acids. Trimming took 3 bases from V and 10 from J, leaving 16 bases between them. Germline V lookup: CDR1 SEHNR, CDR2 FQNEAQ (reference sequence). The CDR3 DNA reads TGTGCCAGCAGCTTGGACCCAAGCACGGACTCACCCCTCCACTTT. Its protein is CASSLDPSTDSPLHF.

The rearrangement joins TRBV6-5 to TRBJ1-4; unclear D gene. There are 13 residues in the CDR3. Germline loops: CDR1 MNHEY, CDR2 SVGAGI. The ends were cut back, 5 bases at V and 8 bases at J, with 12 bases in the middle. CDR3 in DNA: TGTGCCAGCAGTCCCCCGGGAGGAGAAAAACTGTTTTTT. Translating gives CASSPPGGEKLFF.

CDR3 DNA sequence: TGCGCCAGCAGCCAATTGTTGGGGGGGGAGACCCAGTACTTC. Its protein product is CASSQLLGGETQYF. This sequence joins TRBV4-1 and TRBJ2-5; 7 nucleotides agree with TRBD2. Germline CDR1 and CDR2: MGHRA and YSYEKL. CDR3 size: 14 residues. V lost 2 bases to trimming and J lost 5 bases; unmatched junction nucleotides: 5.

The chain employs TRBV7-9 and TRBJ2-3, with TRBD2 identical over 7 bases. Trimming took 2 bases from V and 2 from J; bases not matched to a gene: 7. CDR1 is SEHNR, CDR2 FQNEAQ, per germline (reference sequence). The CDR3 covers 16 residues. The CDR3: CASSLSLGGTTDTQYF. In DNA, the CDR3 is TGTGCCAGCAGCTTAAGCCTCGGGGGGACCACAGATACGCAGTATTTT. The variable domain in full, with the rest retrieved from reference TRBV7-9 and TRBJ2-3, is DTGVSQNPRHKITKRGQNVTFRCDPISEHNRLYWYRQTLGQGPEFLTYFQNEAQLEKSRLLSDRFSAERPKGSFSTLEIQRTEQGDSAMYLCASSLSLGGTTDTQYFGPGTRLTVL.

The chain is built from TRBV6-5 and TRBJ2-7; D is perhaps TRBD1 (5 bases). CDR3 length equals 13 residues. V lost 3 bases, J lost 2 bases, and 8 bases lay in between. Germline V gene lookup returns CDR1 MNHEY and CDR2 SVGAGI. CDR3 nucleotides: TGTGCCAGCAGTTATTCCAGGGCCTACGAGCAGTACTTC. Translated: CASSYSRAYEQYF.

The V call is TRBV9, the J call TRBJ1-1; maybe TRBD1 (5 bases). Germline V gene data show CDR1 as SGDLS and CDR2 as YYNGEE. V lost 0 bases, J lost 2 bases, and 11 bases lay in between. There are 15 residues in the CDR3. The CDR3 loop is CASSVGGAFNTEAFF. In nucleotides, the CDR3 is TGTGCCAGCAGCGTAGGAGGGGCTTTTAACACTGAAGCTTTCTTT.

The CDR3 here is CASSFTRQSEAFF. In DNA form, the CDR3 reads TGTGCCAGCAGTTTCACAAGACAGTCTGAAGCTTTCTTT. The chain joins TRBV27 to TRBJ1-1; weak D call: TRBD1 (5 bases). This CDR3 is 13 amino acids long. Trimming removed 3 bases at V and 6 bases at J, with 11 bases between. The germline V gene encodes CDR1 MNHEY and CDR2 SMNVEV (reference sequence).

The chain recombines TRBV5-1 with TRBJ2-5; possibly TRBD2 for D (5 bases). Looked up from germline, CDR1 is SGHRS and CDR2 is YFSETQ. This CDR3 comprises 13 residues. V gave up 3 bases and J gave up 3 bases, with 9 bases separating them. CDR3 region: CASSSLEEETQYF. DNA for the CDR3: TGCGCCAGCAGCTCGCTGGAGGAAGAGACCCAGTACTTC.